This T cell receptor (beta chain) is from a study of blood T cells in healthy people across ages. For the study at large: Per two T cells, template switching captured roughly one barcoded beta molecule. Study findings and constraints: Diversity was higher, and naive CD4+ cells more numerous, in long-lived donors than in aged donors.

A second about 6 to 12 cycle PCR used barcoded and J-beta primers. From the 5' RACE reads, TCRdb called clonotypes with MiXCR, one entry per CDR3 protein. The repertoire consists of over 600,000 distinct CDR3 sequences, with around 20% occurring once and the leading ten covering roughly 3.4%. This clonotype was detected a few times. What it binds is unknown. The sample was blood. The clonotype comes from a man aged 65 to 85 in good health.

The CDR3 region is CASSLGRAIGSGANVLTF. The CDR3 nucleotides are TGTGCCAGCAGTTTAGGCAGGGCGATCGGCTCTGGGGCCAACGTCCTGACTTTC. The chain employs TRBV28 and TRBJ2-6; tentative D call: TRBD1 (5 bases). Germline V CDR1 and CDR2: MDHEN, SYDVKM. This CDR3 contains 18 residues. V gave up 2 bases and J gave up 0 bases, with 14 bases separating them.